These 25 T cell receptor beta chains share one sample of origin, sequenced in a study of T cells in Graves' hyperthyroidism and ophthalmopathy. Amplification of TCR beta CDR3 regions used RNA as the template. With the HTBI primer set, the TCR CDR3 went through a first round of RT-PCR. TCRdb reanalysed the multiplex PCR reads using MiXCR and keeps one entry per CDR3 protein. The sample lists fewer than 650,000 distinct CDR3 sequences, about 46% occurring once. Sequencing input: peripheral blood or thyroid tissue (not recorded which). The receptors come from an adult woman with Graves' disease, either hyperthyroidism or ophthalmopathy (not recorded which).

The chain is built from TRBV7-3 and TRBJ1-1; D is undetermined. Germline CDR1 SGHTA, CDR2 FQGTGA. V was clipped by 5 bases and J by 6 bases, with 19 bases between them. The CDR3 length is 15 residues. The CDR3 DNA reads TGTGCCAGCAGCCCAACCGGGGTTAACAGATCTGAAGCTTTCTTT. This translates into CASSPTGVNRSEAFF. The whole variable domain, filled in from reference TRBV7-3 and TRBJ1-1, reads GAGVSQTPSNKVTEKGKYVELRCDPISGHTALYWYRQSLGQGPEFLIYFQGTGAADDSGLPNDRFFAVRPEGSVSTLKIQRTERGDSAVYLCASSPTGVNRSEAFFGQGTRLTVV.

The chain recombines TRBV25-1 with TRBJ1-6; D perhaps matches TRBD1 (5 bases). The germline V and J ends were trimmed by 0 bases and 6 bases, with 18 bases remaining between them. In germline, CDR1 is MGHDK, CDR2 SYGVNS. The CDR3 is 18 amino acids. CDR3 loop: CASSEYSFPLGTNSPLHF. In DNA, the CDR3 is TGTGCCAGCAGTGAATATTCTTTCCCACTGGGGACTAATTCACCCCTCCACTTT.

For the CDR3, the DNA is TGTGCCATCAGAAAACTAAACTATGGCTACACCTTC. Protein: CAIRKLNYGYTF. The J gene is TRBJ1-2, the V gene TRBV10-3, with D unclear. V lost 6 bases, J lost 2 bases, and 7 bases lay in between. This CDR3 is built from 12 residues. Germline V gene data show CDR1 as ENHRY and CDR2 as SYGVKD.

This clonotype was observed a handful of times. This chain uses TRBV10-3 with TRBJ2-5; TRBD1 matches 12 bases. Germline V gene sequence: CDR1 ENHRY, CDR2 SYGVKD. CDR3 length equals 15 residues. Losses at the gene ends were 6 bases for V and 5 bases for J; bases not matched to a gene: 7. CDR3 protein: CAIRGGTGGGETQYF. CDR3 nucleotides: TGTGCCATCAGAGGCGGGACAGGGGGCGGGGAGACCCAGTACTTC.

The J gene is TRBJ2-7, the V gene TRBV7-2; tentatively, D is TRBD1 (6 bases). Deletions cut 4 bases from V and 2 bases from J, with 12 bases between. Germline CDR1 and CDR2: SGHTA and FQGNSA. CDR3 length: 14 residues. CDR3 protein: CASSSRQVAYEQYF. In nucleotides, the CDR3 is TGTGCCAGCAGCTCAAGACAGGTCGCCTACGAGCAGTACTTC.

The V and J genes are TRBV9 and TRBJ1-6; D not resolved. The CDR3 totals 14 residues. Germline lookup yields CDR1 SGDLS and CDR2 YYNGEE. The V gene lost 3 bases and the J gene lost 2 bases, with 6 bases spanning the gap. The CDR3 reads CASSGTTYNSPLHF. CDR3 DNA sequence: TGTGCCAGCAGCGGGACGACCTATAATTCACCCCTCCACTTT.

This clonotype was observed a handful of times. The V call is TRBV6-6, the J call TRBJ1-6; no clear D. The CDR3 is 15 residues long. Germline V gives CDR1 MNHNY, CDR2 SVGAGI (reference sequence). Trimming took 2 bases from V and 9 from J, leaving 14 bases between them. The CDR3 sequence: CASSYNEGVTSPLHF. The CDR3 bases are TGTGCCAGCAGTTACAACGAGGGAGTCACTTCACCCCTCCACTTT.

V usage is TRBV24-1 and J usage is TRBJ2-7; D may be TRBD1 or TRBD2 (5 bases each). V was clipped by 3 bases and J by 6 bases, with 17 bases between them. The length of the CDR3 is 15 residues. The germline CDR1 and CDR2 sequences are KGHDR and SFDVKD. The CDR3 region is CATSDGDGESREQYF. CDR3 nucleotide sequence: TGTGCCACCAGTGATGGGGACGGGGAGTCACGCGAGCAGTACTTC.

This clonotype came up a few times. The CDR3 nucleotides read TGTGCCATCAGTGACCCAACGGCGGGACAACTTAATGAAAAACTGTTTTTT. Protein sequence: CAISDPTAGQLNEKLFF. This chain connects TRBV10-3 to TRBJ1-4; possibly TRBD1 for D (6 bases). The V end was cut by 3 bases, the J end by 4 bases, with 18 bases between. The CDR3 is 17 amino acids. Germline V gives CDR1 ENHRY, CDR2 SYGVKD.

V is TRBV29-1 and J is TRBJ2-7; 11 bases match TRBD2. Germline CDR1 SQVTM, CDR2 ANQGSEA. CDR3 length: 13 amino acids. For the CDR3, the DNA is TGCAGTTTAACGGCTAGCGGGAGGTACGAGCAGTACTTC. Residues: CSLTASGRYEQYF.

This clonotype appeared once. The chain is built from TRBV2 and TRBJ2-7, with D possibly being TRBD1 (6 bases). The length of the CDR3 is 13 residues. Germline values: CDR1 SNHLY, CDR2 FYNNEI. Trimming stripped 8 bases from V and 4 bases from J, with 15 bases between. For the CDR3, the DNA is TGTGCCAGCCTGAAACGGGACAAATACGAGCAGTACTTC. This translates into CASLKRDKYEQYF.

J is TRBJ2-3 and V is TRBV5-1, with D maybe TRBD2 (5 bases). Germline V lookup: CDR1 SGHRS, CDR2 YFSETQ. The length of the CDR3 is 15 residues. V gave up 0 bases and J gave up 3 bases, with 11 bases separating them. CDR3 sequence (DNA): TGCGCCAGCAGCTTGGGAAGGAGCGGAACAGATACGCAGTATTTT. This sequence encodes CASSLGRSGTDTQYF.

The chain combines TRBV5-1 with TRBJ1-1; weak D call: TRBD1 (6 bases). The CDR3 covers 14 residues. The ends were cut back, 6 bases at V and 6 bases at J, with 18 bases in the middle. CDR1 is SGHRS and CDR2 is YFSETQ in the germline V gene. For the CDR3, the DNA is TGCGCCAGCACCGGACAGCCTTATAATTCTGAAGCTTTCTTT. This translates into CASTGQPYNSEAFF.

V is TRBV5-1 and J is TRBJ2-5, with TRBD2 identical over 9 bases. V was clipped by 3 bases and J by 2 bases; unmatched bases: 8. The CDR3 is made up of 16 amino acids. Looked up from germline, CDR1 is SGHRS and CDR2 is YFSETQ. CDR3 coding DNA: TGCGCCAGCAGCTCCAAGGTAGCGGGAGTGCAAGAGACCCAGTACTTC. Encoded protein: CASSSKVAGVQETQYF.

At least ten counts were recorded for this clonotype. The J gene is TRBJ2-2, the V gene TRBV9; D gene unclear. The germline V and J ends were trimmed by 5 bases and 7 bases, with 15 bases remaining between them. There are 14 residues in the CDR3. Germline values: CDR1 SGDLS, CDR2 YYNGEE. The CDR3 loop reads CASRSGPDYGELFF. CDR3 coding DNA: TGTGCCAGCAGGTCAGGACCCGATTACGGGGAGCTGTTTTTT.

Here the CDR3 reads CASSSTASGTGKETQYF. Written as DNA, the CDR3 is TGTGCCAGCAGCTCCACCGCTAGCGGGACAGGGAAAGAGACCCAGTACTTC. The chain carries TRBV7-6 and TRBJ2-5; D might be TRBD1 or TRBD2, each matching 9 bases. V lost 4 bases and J 3 bases, leaving 21 bases between the germline ends. The CDR3 runs to 17 residues. Germline values: CDR1 SGHVS, CDR2 FNYEAQ.

To note about this clonotype: One junction end does not reproduce the germline sequence, and a read error may be involved. The chain joins TRBV10-3 to TRBJ2-7; 8 bases agree with TRBD1. The CDR3 consists of 15 residues. Germline-derived CDR1 and CDR2 are ENHRY and SYGVKD. The CDR3 loop reads CAISQEDRAPYEQYF. The CDR3 DNA sequence: TGTGCCATCAGTCAGGAGGACAGGGCCCCCTATGAGCAGTACTTC.

The chain employs TRBV18 and TRBJ2-5; D is unresolved. Germline assignment: CDR1 KGHSH and CDR2 LQKENI. V shed 2 bases and J shed 2 bases, with 12 bases lying between them. The CDR3 totals 15 residues. Written as DNA, the CDR3 is TGTGCCAGCTCACCATTGGCTGGGAAACAAGAGACCCAGTACTTC. Its protein product is CASSPLAGKQETQYF.

This clonotype was detected ten times or more. The chain links TRBV20-1 to TRBJ2-7, with TRBD1 as a possible D gene (7 bases). Germline loops: CDR1 DFQATT, CDR2 SNEGSKA (reference sequence). Trimming took off 1 base at V and 1 base at J, with 11 bases between the two ends. The CDR3 has 14 residues. CDR3 bases: TGCAGTGCTAGAGCGCAGGGGGGTTCCTACGAGCAGTACTTC. It is translated as CSARAQGGSYEQYF.

The chain uses TRBV29-1 and TRBJ1-1; D may be TRBD1 (5 bases). This CDR3 region has 13 residues. V was pared by 8 bases and J by 3 bases, with 16 bases between. Germline V gene sequence: CDR1 SQVTM, CDR2 ANQGSEA. CDR3 sequence (DNA): TGCAGCCCTGGGGGATTCCGGGACACTGAAGCTTTCTTT. This gives the protein CSPGGFRDTEAFF.

The chain combines TRBV7-3 with TRBJ2-5, with 9 bases aligning to TRBD2. The CDR3 runs 15 residues. Unmatched junction bases numbered 6, after V lost 2 bases and J lost 5 bases. The germline gives CDR1 SGHTA, CDR2 FQGTGA. The CDR3 loop is CASSLGGLAWETQYF. The CDR3 DNA reads TGTGCCAGCAGCTTAGGCGGACTAGCGTGGGAGACCCAGTACTTC.

This clonotype was detected many times. This chain uses TRBV7-9 with TRBJ1-6, with D maybe TRBD1 (5 bases). Per germline, CDR1 SEHNR and CDR2 FQNEAQ (reference sequence). The CDR3 extends over 17 amino acids. V was shortened by 4 bases and J by 0 bases, with 13 bases between the two germline ends. The CDR3 bases are TGTGCCAGCAGCTCCTCCAGGGCCATCTCCTATAATTCACCCCTCCACTTT. Protein: CASSSSRAISYNSPLHF.

This clonotype was observed many times. The chain recombines TRBV10-2 with TRBJ2-5, with 10 nucleotides matching TRBD2. CDR1 and CDR2 (germline): WSHSY, SAAADI. The V and J ends lost 7 bases and 4 bases, in that order; junction bases with no gene match: 3. The CDR3 sequence is 13 residues long. For the CDR3, the DNA is TGCGCCAGCACTCTAGCGGGAGCAGAGACCCAGTACTTC. Protein product: CASTLAGAETQYF.

The gene calls are TRBV12-3 or TRBV12-4 and TRBJ1-6; D possibly corresponds to TRBD1 (6 bases). The CDR3 is 13 amino acids. V was cut by 3 bases and J by 10 bases, with 10 bases left in between. The CDR3 reads CASSFQGRSPLHF. In DNA form, the CDR3 reads TGTGCCAGCAGTTTCCAGGGGAGGTCACCCCTCCACTTT.

The chain carries TRBV12-3 or TRBV12-4 and TRBJ2-5; a possible D gene is TRBD1 (6 bases). The V and J ends lost 7 bases and 3 bases respectively, with 15 bases between them. The CDR3 contains 14 residues. Here the CDR3 DNA reads TGTGCCAGCACGCAGCGAGGGGGTGAAGAGACCCAGTACTTC. Residues: CASTQRGGEETQYF.